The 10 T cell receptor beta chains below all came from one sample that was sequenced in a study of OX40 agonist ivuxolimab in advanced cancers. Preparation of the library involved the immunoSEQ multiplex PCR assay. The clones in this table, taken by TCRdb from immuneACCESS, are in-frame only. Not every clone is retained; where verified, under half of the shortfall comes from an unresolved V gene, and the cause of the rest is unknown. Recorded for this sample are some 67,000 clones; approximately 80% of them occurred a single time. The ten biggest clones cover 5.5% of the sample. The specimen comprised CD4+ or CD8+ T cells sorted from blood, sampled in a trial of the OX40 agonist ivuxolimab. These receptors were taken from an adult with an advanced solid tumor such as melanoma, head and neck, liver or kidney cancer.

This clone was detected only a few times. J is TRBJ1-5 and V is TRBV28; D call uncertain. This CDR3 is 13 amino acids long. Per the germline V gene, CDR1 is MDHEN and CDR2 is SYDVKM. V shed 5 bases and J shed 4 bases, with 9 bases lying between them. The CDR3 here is CASSNGRNQPQHF. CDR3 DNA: TGTGCCAGCAGTAACGGACGAAATCAGCCCCAGCATTTT.

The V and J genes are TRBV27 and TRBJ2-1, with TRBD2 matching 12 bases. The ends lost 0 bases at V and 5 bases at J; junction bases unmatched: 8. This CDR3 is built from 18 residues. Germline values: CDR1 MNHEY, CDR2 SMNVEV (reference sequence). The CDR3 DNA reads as TGTGCCAGCAGTTTATCTCTAGCGGGAGGGCCGAAAGACAATGAGCAGTTCTTC. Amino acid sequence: CASSLSLAGGPKDNEQFF.

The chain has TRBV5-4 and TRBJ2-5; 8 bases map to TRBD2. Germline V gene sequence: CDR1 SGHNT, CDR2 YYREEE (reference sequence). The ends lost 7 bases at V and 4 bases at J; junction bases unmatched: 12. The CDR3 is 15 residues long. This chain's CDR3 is CASAEVREGLETQYF. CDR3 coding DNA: TGTGCCAGCGCGGAAGTCCGGGAGGGCCTAGAGACCCAGTACTTC. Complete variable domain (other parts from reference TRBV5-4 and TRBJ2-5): ETGVTQSPTHLIKTRGQQVTLRCSSQSGHNTVSWYQQALGQGPQFIFQYYREEENGRGNFPPRFSGLQFPNYSSELNVNALELDDSALYLCASAEVREGLETQYFGPGTRLLVL.

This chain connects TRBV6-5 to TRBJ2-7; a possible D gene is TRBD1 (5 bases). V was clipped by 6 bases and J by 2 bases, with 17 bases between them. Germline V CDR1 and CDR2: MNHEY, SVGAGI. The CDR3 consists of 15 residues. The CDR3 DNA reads TGTGCCAGCAGCCAAGAACCCGACAGAACCTACGAGCAGTACTTC. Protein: CASSQEPDRTYEQYF.

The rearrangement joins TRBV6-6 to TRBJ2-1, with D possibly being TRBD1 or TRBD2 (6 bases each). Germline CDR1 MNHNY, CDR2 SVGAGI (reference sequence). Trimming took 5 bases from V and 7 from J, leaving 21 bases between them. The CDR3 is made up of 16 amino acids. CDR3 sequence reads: CASSQSTGGEFNEQFF. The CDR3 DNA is TGTGCCAGCAGTCAGTCGACAGGAGGGGAGTTTAATGAGCAGTTCTTC.

The CDR3 region has the DNA TGTGCCAGCAGTTTATCTCTCCACCGGGACTACTACAATGAGCAGTTCTTC. Amino acid sequence: CASSLSLHRDYYNEQFF. The J gene is TRBJ2-1, the V gene TRBV28; the match to TRBD2 covers 7 bases. Germline V CDR1 and CDR2: MDHEN, SYDVKM. V lost 1 base and J lost 3; bases outside the gene matches: 9. The CDR3 runs to 17 residues.

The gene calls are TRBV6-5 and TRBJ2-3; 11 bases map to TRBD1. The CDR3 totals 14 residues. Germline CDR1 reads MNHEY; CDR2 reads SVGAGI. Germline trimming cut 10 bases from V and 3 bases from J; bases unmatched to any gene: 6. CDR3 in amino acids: CATLGTGGTDTQYF. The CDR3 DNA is TGTGCCACCCTTGGGACAGGGGGTACAGATACGCAGTATTTT.

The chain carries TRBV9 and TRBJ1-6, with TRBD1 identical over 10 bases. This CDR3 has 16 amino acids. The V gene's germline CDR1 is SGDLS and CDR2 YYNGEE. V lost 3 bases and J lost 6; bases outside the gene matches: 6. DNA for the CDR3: TGTGCCAGCAGCGCGGGGACAGGGGTGGGTAATTCACCCCTCCACTTT. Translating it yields CASSAGTGVGNSPLHF. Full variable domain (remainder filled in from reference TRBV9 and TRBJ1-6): DSGVTQTPKHLITATGQRVTLRCSPRSGDLSVYWYQQSLDQGLQFLIQYYNGEERAKGNILERFSAQQFPDLHSELNLSSLELGDSALYFCASSAGTGVGNSPLHFGNGTRLTVT.

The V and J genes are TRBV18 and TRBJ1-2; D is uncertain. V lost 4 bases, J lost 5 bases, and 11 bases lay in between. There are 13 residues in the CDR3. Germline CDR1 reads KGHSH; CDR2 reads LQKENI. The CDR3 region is CASSLDTKYGYTF. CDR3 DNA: TGTGCCAGCTCACTTGATACGAAGTATGGCTACACCTTC.

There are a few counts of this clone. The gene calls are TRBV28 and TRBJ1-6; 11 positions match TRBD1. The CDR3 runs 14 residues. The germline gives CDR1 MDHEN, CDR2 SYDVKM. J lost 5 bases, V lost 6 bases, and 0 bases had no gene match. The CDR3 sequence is CASRGQGDNSPLHF. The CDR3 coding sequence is TGTGCCAGCAGGGGACAGGGGGATAATTCACCCCTCCACTTT. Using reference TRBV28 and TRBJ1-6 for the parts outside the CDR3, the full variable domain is DVKVTQSSRYLVKRTGEKVFLECVQDMDHENMFWYRQDPGLGLRLIYFSYDVKMKEKGDIPEGYSVSREKKERFSLILESASTNQTSMYLCASRGQGDNSPLHFGNGTRLTVT.